The 14 T cell receptor beta chains in this list originate from one sample, sequenced in a study of T cells in localized non-small cell lung cancer. Libraries were prepared by immunoSEQ multiplex PCR; TCRdb keeps only in-frame clonotypes and omits some of them. The table records 950 to 1,500 clones, roughly 27% of them present only once. The source was normal lung tissue next to the tumor, collected before any cancer treatment. All receptors come from a man aged 40-75 years with stage II lung adenocarcinoma.

This clone was counted a few times. The chain joins TRBV18 to TRBJ2-7; TRBD2 matches 13 bases. The germline V gene has CDR1 KGHSH and CDR2 LQKENI. This CDR3 spans 17 amino acids. V lost 4 bases, J lost 0 bases, and 6 bases stayed unmatched. CDR3 bases: TGTGCCAGCTCACACGGGACTAGCGGGGCGAGCTCCTACGAGCAGTACTTC. Residues: CASSHGTSGASSYEQYF.

The CDR3 region has the DNA TGTGCCTGGAGCACTAGGGGAGGGCAGCAGTTCTTC. Amino acid sequence: CAWSTRGGQQFF. The V gene is TRBV30, the J gene TRBJ2-1; 7 bases agree with TRBD2. The CDR3 is 12 residues long. Germline V lookup: CDR1 GTSNPN, CDR2 SVGIG (reference sequence). Trimming cost V 3 bases and J 11 bases; bases outside gene matches: 7.

This clone has a handful of counts. The chain couples TRBV6-8 to TRBJ1-4, with D possibly matching TRBD1 (6 bases). CDR3 size: 14 residues. Germline CDR1 MNHGY, CDR2 SAAAGT. Trimming removed 7 bases from V and 7 bases from J, with 16 bases in between. The CDR3, as DNA: TGTGCCAGCAACAGTCGGGACATAAGTGAAAAACTGTTTTTT. Its translation is CASNSRDISEKLFF.

The chain recombines TRBV6-8 with TRBJ2-3; no definite D call. Germline CDR1 is MNHGY and CDR2 is SAAAGT. The CDR3 is made up of 12 amino acids. V lost 6 bases, J lost 0 bases, and 4 bases lay in between. CDR3 in DNA: TGTGCCAGCAGCTCTAGCACAGATACGCAGTATTTT. It translates to CASSSSTDTQYF.

This chain links TRBV11-3 with TRBJ2-7; 8 bases are a match to TRBD2. This CDR3 has 15 residues. V shed 1 base and J 3 bases; nucleotides not matched to a gene: 5. Germline V gene lookup returns CDR1 SGHNT and CDR2 YENEEA. The CDR3, as DNA: TGTGCCAGCAGCTTAGGGAGCGGGGGTGGCTACGAGCAGTACTTC. It codes for CASSLGSGGGYEQYF.

The genes are TRBV19 and TRBJ2-1; D is unclear. V shed 2 bases and J shed 8 bases, with 13 bases lying between them. Germline CDR1 reads LNHDA; CDR2 reads SQIVND (reference sequence). The CDR3 covers 14 residues. CDR3 sequence reads: CASSILIQTHEQFF. DNA for the CDR3: TGTGCCAGTAGTATACTAATTCAGACGCATGAGCAGTTCTTC.

By share, this clone ranks as hyperexpanded. The chain links TRBV28 to TRBJ1-2; D is unclear. The germline V gene encodes CDR1 MDHEN and CDR2 SYDVKM. The CDR3 runs to 14 residues. V lost 6 bases to trimming and J lost 2 bases, with 13 bases between them. Here the CDR3 DNA reads TGTGCCAGCAGGCCTTGGACCGAGAACTATGGCTACACCTTC. Its protein product is CASRPWTENYGYTF.

In this sample, this clone turned up a few times. V and J are TRBV6-8 and TRBJ1-5; TRBD1 agrees at 8 bases. V was pared by 6 bases and J by 7 bases, with 11 bases of the junction left unmatched. The germline V gene has CDR1 MNHGY and CDR2 SAAAGT. The CDR3 length is 15 residues. The CDR3 here is CASSGQGGTGQPQHF. CDR3 sequence (DNA): TGTGCCAGCAGCGGACAGGGCGGGACCGGCCAGCCCCAGCATTTT.

In DNA, the CDR3 is TGTGCCAGCAGCTTAGACGGGGTCCATCAGCCCCAGCATTTT. Its protein product is CASSLDGVHQPQHF. The rearrangement uses TRBV7-5 and TRBJ1-5. TRBV7-5 is an annotated pseudogene. The CDR3 runs 14 residues.

This clone was recorded a few times. This chain links TRBV9 with TRBJ1-1; D gene ambiguous. The CDR3 is 13 residues long. In germline, CDR1 is SGDLS, CDR2 YYNGEE. V lost 5 bases and J lost 4, with 12 bases in between. The DNA for the CDR3 is TGTGCCAGCAGTGAAGCCTGGGGCACTGAAGCTTTCTTT. It translates to CASSEAWGTEAFF.

The chain has TRBV11-3 and TRBJ1-1; maybe TRBD1 (6 bases). The CDR3 loop spans 14 amino acids. V lost 8 bases, J lost 1 base, and 14 bases lay in between. The germline V gene encodes CDR1 SGHNT and CDR2 YENEEA. CDR3: CASHGGSRNTEAFF. The CDR3 DNA follows: TGTGCCAGCCATGGGGGCAGTCGGAACACTGAAGCTTTCTTT.

This chain connects TRBV5-1 to TRBJ2-5; the D is unclear. CDR1 and CDR2 from the germline V gene are SGHRS and YFSETQ. The CDR3 spans 14 residues. The ends were cut back, 0 bases at V and 2 bases at J, with 8 bases in the middle. The CDR3 protein is CASSLDVGQETQYF. In DNA, the CDR3 is TGCGCCAGCAGCTTGGACGTGGGTCAAGAGACCCAGTACTTC.

The chain joins TRBV25-1 to TRBJ2-7; D tentatively fits TRBD1 or TRBD2 (5 bases each). The V and J ends lost 1 base and 12 bases respectively, with 13 bases between them. CDR3 size: 12 residues. Germline V gives CDR1 MGHDK, CDR2 SYGVNS. CDR3 sequence (DNA): TGTGCCAGCAGTGAATTGGGACGGCGGACGTACTTC. Its protein product is CASSELGRRTYF.

Sample share makes this clone medium-sized. DNA for the CDR3: TGTGCCAGCAGCTTCCAAGACGGACAGAACACTGAAGCTTTCTTT. It translates to CASSFQDGQNTEAFF. The V gene is TRBV9, the J gene TRBJ1-1; D may be TRBD1 (5 bases). Germline values: CDR1 SGDLS, CDR2 YYNGEE. The CDR3 consists of 15 residues. V shed 4 bases and J shed 1 base, with 14 bases lying between them.